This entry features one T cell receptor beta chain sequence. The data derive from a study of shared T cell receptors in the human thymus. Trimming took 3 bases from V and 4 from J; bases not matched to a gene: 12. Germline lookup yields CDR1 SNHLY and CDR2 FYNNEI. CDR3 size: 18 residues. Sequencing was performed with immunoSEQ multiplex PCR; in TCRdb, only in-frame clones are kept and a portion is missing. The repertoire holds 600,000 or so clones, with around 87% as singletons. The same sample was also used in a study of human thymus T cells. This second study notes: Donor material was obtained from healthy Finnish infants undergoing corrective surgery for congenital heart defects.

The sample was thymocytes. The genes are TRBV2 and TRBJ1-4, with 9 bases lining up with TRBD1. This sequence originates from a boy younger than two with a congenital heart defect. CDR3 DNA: TGTGCCAGCAGTGATAAGGTTACAGGGGGCGGGAGTAATGAAAAACTGTTTTTT. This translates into CASSDKVTGGGSNEKLFF.